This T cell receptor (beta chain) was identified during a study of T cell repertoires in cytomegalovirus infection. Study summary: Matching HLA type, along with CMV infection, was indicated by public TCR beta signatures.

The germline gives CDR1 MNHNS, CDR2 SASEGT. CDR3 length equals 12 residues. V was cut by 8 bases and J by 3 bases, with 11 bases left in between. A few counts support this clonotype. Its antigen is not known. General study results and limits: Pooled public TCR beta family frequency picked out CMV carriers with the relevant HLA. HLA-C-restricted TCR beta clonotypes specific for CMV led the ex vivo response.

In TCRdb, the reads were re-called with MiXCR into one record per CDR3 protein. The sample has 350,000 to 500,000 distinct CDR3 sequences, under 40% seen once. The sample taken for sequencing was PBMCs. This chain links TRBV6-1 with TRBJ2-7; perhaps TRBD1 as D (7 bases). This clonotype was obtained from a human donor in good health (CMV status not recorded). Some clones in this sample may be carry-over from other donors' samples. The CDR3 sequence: CASGGGYYEQYF. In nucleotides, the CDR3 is TGTGCCAGCGGAGGGGGCTACTACGAGCAGTACTTC.